These T cell receptor beta chains were read from a single sample in a study of shared clonotypes between healthy human individuals. The table came from immunoSEQ multiplex PCR; TCRdb's copy has only in-frame clones and leaves some out. The sample has fewer than 1.8 million clones, around 98.5% seen once. The specimen was naive CD4+ T cells sorted from blood. All receptors come from a man between 25 and 39 years old in good health. CDR3s include the opening cysteine and the closing phenylalanine or tryptophan. The D gene is left open where the match is weak. A clone size is listed for some rows: how often the clone was seen (once, few, many), or a class if it is expanded.

CDR3 DNA: TGTGCCAGCAGCTTCCAGGGTAGGTACGAGCAGTACTTC; CDR3 protein: CASSFQGRYEQYF; clone size: NA; CDR3 length: 13; J gene: TRBJ2-7; V gene: TRBV5-4; D gene: NA
CDR3 DNA: TGCGCCAGCAGCTTGTCAGCAGGTGCTGATCAGCCCCAGCATTTT; CDR3 protein: CASSLSAGADQPQHF; clone size: NA; CDR3 length: 15; J gene: TRBJ1-5; V gene: TRBV5-1; D gene: NA
CDR3 DNA: TGTGCCAGCAGTATAGGGTGGGCGGGAGGTTCCAATGAGCAGTTCTTC; CDR3 protein: CASSIGWAGGSNEQFF; clone size: NA; CDR3 length: 16; J gene: TRBJ2-1; V gene: TRBV28; D gene: TRBD2
CDR3 DNA: TGTGCCAGCAGCCGGGGGGACAGGGTCAATGAGCAGTTCTTC; CDR3 protein: CASSRGDRVNEQFF; clone size: NA; CDR3 length: 14; J gene: TRBJ2-1; V gene: TRBV7-3; D gene: TRBD1
CDR3 DNA: TGTGCCAGCAGTTACTCGATGGCGCTGGGGGAAGCTTTCTTT; CDR3 protein: CASSYSMALGEAFF; clone size: NA; CDR3 length: 14; J gene: TRBJ1-1; V gene: TRBV6-5; D gene: NA
CDR3 DNA: TGTGCCAGTAGTATTGGGACTTCCACAGATACGCAGTATTTT; CDR3 protein: CASSIGTSTDTQYF; clone size: NA; CDR3 length: 14; J gene: TRBJ2-3; V gene: TRBV19; D gene: NA
CDR3 DNA: TGTGCCAGCACCCGGCCGAGCGGGTTTTACAATGAGCAGTTCTTC; CDR3 protein: CASTRPSGFYNEQFF; clone size: NA; CDR3 length: 15; J gene: TRBJ2-1; V gene: TRBV2; D gene: NA
CDR3 DNA: TGTGCCAGCAGTGCCCAAGAGCTCACCGGGGAGCTGTTTTTT; CDR3 protein: CASSAQELTGELFF; clone size: NA; CDR3 length: 14; J gene: TRBJ2-2; V gene: TRBV28; D gene: NA
CDR3 DNA: TGTGCCAGCAGCTTGGCTAGCGGGAGGACTACCGGGGAGCTGTTTTTT; CDR3 protein: CASSLASGRTTGELFF; clone size: NA; CDR3 length: 16; J gene: TRBJ2-2; V gene: TRBV5-4; D gene: TRBD2
CDR3 DNA: TGTGCCAGCAGTCAGACTAGCGGGCGCTACAATGAGCAGTTCTTC; CDR3 protein: CASSQTSGRYNEQFF; clone size: NA; CDR3 length: 15; J gene: TRBJ2-1; V gene: TRBV28; D gene: TRBD2
CDR3 DNA: TGTGCCAGCAGCTTGAGGCAGAACACTGAAGCTTTCTTT; CDR3 protein: CASSLRQNTEAFF; clone size: NA; CDR3 length: 13; J gene: TRBJ1-1; V gene: TRBV7-3; D gene: NA
CDR3 DNA: TGTGCCACCCAAAGGGGGACGGGACAGGGCTCCTACGAGCAGTACTTC; CDR3 protein: CATQRGTGQGSYEQYF; clone size: NA; CDR3 length: 16; J gene: TRBJ2-7; V gene: TRBV10-3; D gene: TRBD1
CDR3 DNA: TGTGCCGGCCGGGACTCTGGGGCCAACGTCCTGACTTTC; CDR3 protein: CAGRDSGANVLTF; clone size: NA; CDR3 length: 13; J gene: TRBJ2-6; V gene: TRBV14; D gene: NA
CDR3 DNA: TGTGCCAGCAGGGTGGGCTACGAGCAGTACTTC; CDR3 protein: CASRVGYEQYF; clone size: NA; CDR3 length: 11; J gene: TRBJ2-7; V gene: TRBV2; D gene: NA
CDR3 DNA: TGTGCCAGCAGCCTAAGAGGGGACGGGCAAGAGACCCAGTACTTC; CDR3 protein: CASSLRGDGQETQYF; clone size: NA; CDR3 length: 15; J gene: TRBJ2-5; V gene: TRBV7-9; D gene: NA
CDR3 DNA: TGCAGCGTTGAGACCCCTGGGAGCGAGCAGTTCTTC; CDR3 protein: CSVETPGSEQFF; clone size: once; CDR3 length: 12; J gene: TRBJ2-1; V gene: TRBV29-1; D gene: NA
CDR3 DNA: TGTGCCAGCAGCTTAGAGCCGCCGGGACCCCAAGAGACCCAGTACTTC; CDR3 protein: CASSLEPPGPQETQYF; clone size: NA; CDR3 length: 16; J gene: TRBJ2-5; V gene: TRBV7-2; D gene: NA
CDR3 DNA: TGTGCCAGCAGTCGGGGTAGCGGGATAGAGACCCAGTACTTC; CDR3 protein: CASSRGSGIETQYF; clone size: NA; CDR3 length: 14; J gene: TRBJ2-5; V gene: TRBV2; D gene: TRBD2
CDR3 DNA: TGCAGCGTTAGGGACAGGGGGCAATCCCACGAGCAGTACTTC; CDR3 protein: CSVRDRGQSHEQYF; clone size: once; CDR3 length: 14; J gene: TRBJ2-7; V gene: TRBV29-1; D gene: TRBD1
CDR3 DNA: TGTGCCAGCAGCCCCTTGGGTCGAGACTACAATGAGCAGTTCTTC; CDR3 protein: CASSPLGRDYNEQFF; clone size: NA; CDR3 length: 15; J gene: TRBJ2-1; V gene: TRBV7-9; D gene: NA
CDR3 DNA: TGTGCCAGCTCAACTAGACAGGTTGCAACTAATGAAAAACTGTTTTTT; CDR3 protein: CASSTRQVATNEKLFF; clone size: NA; CDR3 length: 16; J gene: TRBJ1-4; V gene: TRBV18; D gene: NA
CDR3 DNA: TGTGCCAGCAGCTTAGGTCTCTCCTACAATGAGCAGTTCTTC; CDR3 protein: CASSLGLSYNEQFF; clone size: NA; CDR3 length: 14; J gene: TRBJ2-1; V gene: TRBV7-9; D gene: NA
CDR3 DNA: TGTGCCAGCAGCTTAGACGGTCTCTACGAGCAGTACTTC; CDR3 protein: CASSLDGLYEQYF; clone size: NA; CDR3 length: 13; J gene: TRBJ2-7; V gene: TRBV7-9; D gene: NA
CDR3 DNA: TGTGCCAGCAGTGAAGCACAGCGCTTAGGGACCCAGTACTTC; CDR3 protein: CASSEAQRLGTQYF; clone size: NA; CDR3 length: 14; J gene: TRBJ2-5; V gene: TRBV6-1; D gene: NA
CDR3 DNA: TGTGCCAGCAGTGGACCTAGGACTAGCGGGAGCTCCTACGAGCAGTACTTC; CDR3 protein: CASSGPRTSGSSYEQYF; clone size: NA; CDR3 length: 17; J gene: TRBJ2-7; V gene: TRBV6-1; D gene: TRBD2
CDR3 DNA: TGTGCCAGCAGCGTAGGGGCAGGGGGACGTGAAAAACTGTTTTTT; CDR3 protein: CASSVGAGGREKLFF; clone size: NA; CDR3 length: 15; J gene: TRBJ1-4; V gene: TRBV9; D gene: TRBD1
CDR3 DNA: TGCGCCAGCAGCCAAGATCCCGGGACCGGGGTTTTCGAGCAGTACTTC; CDR3 protein: CASSQDPGTGVFEQYF; clone size: NA; CDR3 length: 16; J gene: TRBJ2-7; V gene: TRBV4-1; D gene: NA